This paragraph covers one T cell receptor (beta chain) sequence. The sample originates from a study of long-term antiretroviral therapy in people with HIV. The V gene lost 1 base and the J gene lost 3 bases, with 9 bases spanning the gap. The CDR3 runs to 14 residues. CDR1 and CDR2 (germline): SGHRS, YFSETQ. The assay, immunoSEQ v3.0, was run at survey level. The protocol was immunoSEQ multiplex PCR, while the TCRdb copy is restricted to in-frame clones and leaves out a portion. Here the sample spans tens of thousands of clones, 84% being singletons. The chain carries TRBV5-1 and TRBJ2-3; D uncertain. Specimen: unsorted PBMCs, collected 0.1 years before starting antiretroviral therapy. The clonotype originates from a man between 18 and 29 years old with HIV. The DNA for the CDR3 is TGCGCCAGCAGCTTGCTTGGCCTTACAGATACGCAGTATTTT. This sequence encodes CASSLLGLTDTQYF. The variable domain in full, completed from reference TRBV5-1 and TRBJ2-3, reads KAGVTQTPRYLIKTRGQQVTLSCSPISGHRSVSWYQQTPGQGLQFLFEYFSETQRNKGNFPGRFSGRQFSNSRSEMNVSTLELGDSALYLCASSLLGLTDTQYFGPGTRLTVL.